A single sample gave rise to the 18 T cell receptor beta chains below, sequenced in a study of radiation and T cells in renal cell carcinoma. Time point given: blood 4 weeks post-SBRT, at nephrectomy. Treatment reported: 15 Gy SBRT to primary tumor, nephrectomy 4 weeks later. Method: immunoSEQ multiplex PCR; TCRdb's copy keeps in-frame clones and lacks some. The sample holds 140,000 to 150,000 clones, about 88% seen once. The specimen comprised blood, sampled from a patient whose treatment included radiotherapy and nephrectomy. The receptors derive from a woman aged 50 to 65 with renal cell carcinoma.

The chain employs TRBV7-6 and TRBJ1-2; no reliable D call. The CDR3 sequence is 12 residues long. Trimming stripped 7 bases from V and 6 bases from J, with 12 bases between. Per germline, CDR1 SGHVS and CDR2 FNYEAQ. CDR3 region: CASTSSRDGYTF. CDR3 coding DNA: TGTGCCAGCACTTCCAGCCGAGATGGCTACACCTTC.

The chain links TRBV9 to TRBJ2-3; possible D gene TRBD2, 6 bases. Germline V gene data show CDR1 as SGDLS and CDR2 as YYNGEE. This CDR3 region has 15 residues. V lost 7 bases and J lost 1, with 16 bases in between. The CDR3 bases are TGTGCCAGCGGCTACTCGGGAGTTGGCACAGATACGCAGTATTTT. This codes for CASGYSGVGTDTQYF.

The CDR3 sequence: CASSLWGEDNQPQHF. The CDR3 region has the DNA TGTGCCAGCAGTTTATGGGGCGAGGACAATCAGCCCCAGCATTTT. The rearrangement joins TRBV27 to TRBJ1-5, with a possible D match to TRBD1 (5 bases). This CDR3 has 15 amino acids. Germline V gives CDR1 MNHEY, CDR2 SMNVEV (reference sequence). With 1 base removed from V and 3 bases from J, the gap between germline ends came to 10 bases.

The chain recombines TRBV5-4 with TRBJ2-1; the match to TRBD1 covers 9 bases. CDR3 length: 17 residues. Germline CDR1 SGHNT, CDR2 YYREEE (reference sequence). The J segment lost 12 bases and the V segment lost 2 bases, leaving 18 bases of the junction unmatched. CDR3 sequence (DNA): TGTGCCAGCAGCTTTGGACAGGGGACCATTTCTGTAGGAGGGCAGTTCTTC. As protein: CASSFGQGTISVGGQFF.

V usage is TRBV7-8 and J usage is TRBJ1-1, with D perhaps matching TRBD1 (5 bases). CDR3 length equals 15 residues. Germline-derived CDR1 and CDR2 are SGHVS and FQNEAQ. Trimming took off 1 base at V and 1 base at J, with 10 bases between the two ends. The CDR3 region has the DNA TGTGCCAGCAGCTTAGTCGCCAGGGCGAACACTGAAGCTTTCTTT. Amino acids: CASSLVARANTEAFF.

The chain employs TRBV7-9 and TRBJ1-2, with D possibly TRBD1 on 5 matching bases. CDR1 and CDR2 from the germline V gene are SEHNR and FQNEAQ (reference sequence). The CDR3 is 15 amino acids. V lost 2 bases and J 4 bases, leaving 14 bases between the germline ends. The DNA for the CDR3 is TGTGCCAGCAGCTTAAAGACAGACCAATCCTATGGCTACACCTTC. Protein: CASSLKTDQSYGYTF.

The rearrangement links TRBV5-1 to TRBJ1-2, with D hard to call. Trimming pared 0 bases from V and 4 bases from J, leaving 13 bases between. The CDR3 loop spans 15 amino acids. Germline V gene data show CDR1 as SGHRS and CDR2 as YFSETQ. For the CDR3, the DNA is TGCGCCAGCAGCTTGGTCGGCTCACAATTCTATGGCTACACCTTC. This codes for CASSLVGSQFYGYTF. The full variable domain, its missing parts supplied by reference TRBV5-1 and TRBJ1-2, is KAGVTQTPRYLIKTRGQQVTLSCSPISGHRSVSWYQQTPGQGLQFLFEYFSETQRNKGNFPGRFSGRQFSNSRSEMNVSTLELGDSALYLCASSLVGSQFYGYTFGSGTRLTVV.

This chain joins TRBV5-1 and TRBJ2-1, with TRBD2 matching over 11 bases. With V trimmed by 1 base and J by 8 bases, 5 bases remained unmatched. This CDR3 is 15 amino acids long. Germline V gives CDR1 SGHRS, CDR2 YFSETQ. The CDR3 DNA follows: TGCGCCAGCAGCTTGCAGACTAGCGGGGTCGATGAGCAGTTCTTC. This translates into CASSLQTSGVDEQFF.

The chain recombines TRBV4-3 with TRBJ2-3, with TRBD2 matching 8 bases. Germline V gene data show CDR1 as LGHNA and CDR2 as YSLEER. V was pared by 4 bases and J by 5 bases, with 14 bases of the junction left unmatched. The CDR3 sequence is 17 residues long. CDR3 in DNA: TGCGCCAGCAGCCCACCGCCACGAGCGGGAGAGGTAGATACGCAGTATTTT. Translation gives CASSPPPRAGEVDTQYF.

DNA of the CDR3: TGTGCCAGCAGCGTAGAAACAGGGTACTACAATGAGCAGTTCTTC. Translated, it gives CASSVETGYYNEQFF. The chain employs TRBV9 and TRBJ2-1; a weak D match, TRBD1 (6 bases). CDR3 length: 15 residues. The germline gives CDR1 SGDLS, CDR2 YYNGEE. Trimming took 0 bases from V and 3 from J, leaving 10 bases between them.

This clone was picked up one time. This rearrangement joins TRBV6-1 to TRBJ2-6; D remains unclear. Between the trimmed V and J ends, which lost 6 bases and 0 bases, there was a span of 9 bases. The germline gives CDR1 MNHNS, CDR2 SASEGT. This CDR3 is 15 amino acids long. The DNA for the CDR3 is TGTGCCAGCAGCCCCGGCCACTCTGGGGCCAACGTCCTGACTTTC. This codes for CASSPGHSGANVLTF.

The chain employs TRBV7-8 and TRBJ2-1; D gene unclear. Germline CDR1 SGHVS, CDR2 FQNEAQ. CDR3 length equals 13 residues. Trimming stripped 1 base from V and 4 bases from J, with 5 bases between. The CDR3 region has the DNA TGTGCCAGCAGCTTAGATGGGTACAATGAGCAGTTCTTC. Its translation is CASSLDGYNEQFF.

This clone has just one count. The gene calls are TRBV5-1 and TRBJ2-1; D perhaps matches TRBD1 (6 bases). CDR1 and CDR2 from the germline V gene are SGHRS and YFSETQ. Trimming stripped 0 bases from V and 5 bases from J, with 12 bases between. The length of the CDR3 is 15 residues. The CDR3 spells CASSLERGWDNEQFF. CDR3 coding DNA: TGCGCCAGCAGCTTGGAGAGGGGGTGGGACAATGAGCAGTTCTTC.

The rearrangement links TRBV9 to TRBJ1-5, with a weak D call TRBD1 (6 bases). The V end lost 5 bases, the J end lost 9 bases, and 15 bases lay between the germline ends. This CDR3 contains 13 residues. The germline V gene has CDR1 SGDLS and CDR2 YYNGEE. The CDR3 DNA sequence: TGTGCCAGCAGTAGTTCAGGGGACTGGCCCCAGCATTTT. Its translation: CASSSSGDWPQHF.

The J gene is TRBJ2-7, the V gene TRBV10-1, with D possibly TRBD2 on 6 matching bases. Germline V gene sequence: CDR1 WNHNN, CDR2 SYGVQD (reference sequence). The CDR3 has 12 residues. Between the trimmed V and J ends, which lost 3 bases and 6 bases, there was a span of 9 bases. CDR3 sequence: CASSDGGGEQYF. The CDR3 DNA sequence: TGCGCCAGCAGTGACGGGGGTGGCGAGCAGTACTTC.

The chain combines TRBV7-9 with TRBJ1-4; D may be TRBD1 (5 bases). This CDR3 region has 15 residues. The V and J ends lost 0 bases and 6 bases respectively, with 11 bases between them. From germline, CDR1 is SEHNR and CDR2 FQNEAQ (reference sequence). DNA of the CDR3: TGTGCCAGCAGCTTAGCTGGGCAGGGTTATGAAAAACTGTTTTTT. Translating gives CASSLAGQGYEKLFF.

CDR3 sequence: CASSLDRGKLFF. CDR3 sequence (DNA): TGTGCCAGCAGCTTAGACAGGGGAAAACTGTTTTTT. The chain uses TRBV7-2 and TRBJ1-4; TRBD1 matches at 7 bases. V lost 1 base, J lost 10 bases, and 0 bases stayed unmatched. Germline CDR1 SGHTA, CDR2 FQGNSA. This CDR3 region has 12 residues.

The chain has TRBV9 and TRBJ2-7; no reliable D call. This CDR3 has 16 residues. The V gene lost 0 bases and the J gene lost 0 bases, with 13 bases spanning the gap. The germline V gene encodes CDR1 SGDLS and CDR2 YYNGEE. DNA of the CDR3: TGTGCCAGCAGCGTAGCACCGATCCCGAGCTCCTACGAGCAGTACTTC. It codes for CASSVAPIPSSYEQYF.